The rows below give T cell receptor beta chains drawn from one sample of a study of OX40 agonist ivuxolimab in advanced cancers. The protocol was immunoSEQ multiplex PCR, while the TCRdb copy is restricted to in-frame clones and leaves out a portion. This repertoire shows tens of thousands of clones, approximately 90% found once; its top ten account for about 9.3%. The sample in question was CD4+ or CD8+ T cells sorted from blood, obtained in a trial of the OX40 agonist ivuxolimab. The receptors derive from an adult with an advanced solid tumor such as melanoma, head and neck, liver or kidney cancer. Each CDR3 is given with its conserved first and last residue. The order of the fields is CDR3 protein, CDR3 DNA, clone size, D gene, V gene, J gene. A D gene is named only where the DNA matches it firmly. Some rows mark clone size as missing; the rest say once, few, many or name a class of expanded clone.

CETREAGNTIYF	TGTGAAACGCGGGAGGCTGGAAACACCATATATTTT	NA	NA	TRBV28	TRBJ1-3
CASSLVGTFNEKLFF	TGTGCCAGCAGCTTAGTGGGGACGTTTAATGAAAAACTGTTTTTT	NA	NA	TRBV11-2	TRBJ1-4
CASSDPNMDTGELFF	TGTGCCAGCAGTGACCCCAACATGGACACCGGGGAGCTGTTTTTT	NA	NA	TRBV6-4	TRBJ2-2
CASSLGGQPGGETQYF	TGTGCCAGCAGTCTAGGGGGACAGCCGGGTGGAGAGACCCAGTACTTC	NA	TRBD1	TRBV9	TRBJ2-5
CASSSQTGFGEQYF	TGTGCCAGCAGTTCCCAAACAGGTTTTGGCGAGCAGTACTTC	few	NA	TRBV27	TRBJ2-7
CSVEDLSGQGAWEGTDTQYF	TGCAGCGTGGAAGACCTTTCGGGACAGGGGGCTTGGGAGGGCACAGATACGCAGTATTTT	NA	TRBD1	TRBV29-1	TRBJ2-3
CAISEITGISTYEQYF	TGTGCCATCAGTGAGATAACCGGGATATCGACCTACGAGCAGTACTTC	NA	NA	TRBV10-3	TRBJ2-7
CASSPFGDMNTEAFF	TGTGCCAGCAGCCCTTTCGGAGACATGAACACTGAAGCTTTCTTT	NA	NA	TRBV28	TRBJ1-1
CASSGQGSTEAFF	TGTGCCAGCAGTGGGCAGGGGTCGACTGAAGCTTTCTTT	once	NA	TRBV27	TRBJ1-1
CASSLLGAGNYNEQFF	TGTGCCAGCAGCCTCTTAGGAGCGGGTAACTACAATGAGCAGTTCTTC	once	NA	TRBV4-2	TRBJ2-1
CASSPDPGQGSTDTQYF	TGTGCCAGCAGCCCGGACCCGGGACAGGGGAGCACAGATACGCAGTATTTT	NA	TRBD1	TRBV13	TRBJ2-3
CASSPDFLSTDTQYF	TGTGCCAGCAGCCCGGACTTTTTGAGCACAGATACGCAGTATTTT	NA	NA	TRBV5-5	TRBJ2-3
CSVVRSGTYEQYF	TGCAGCGTTGTGAGGTCTGGGACCTACGAGCAGTACTTC	NA	NA	TRBV29-1	TRBJ2-7
CASSQESEEGEQFF	TGCGCCAGCAGCCAAGAGTCGGAAGAGGGTGAGCAGTTCTTC	NA	NA	TRBV4-3	TRBJ2-1
CASSLPRQGSSYNEQFF	TGTGCCAGCAGTTTACCCCGACAGGGATCATCTTACAATGAGCAGTTCTTC	NA	TRBD1	TRBV28	TRBJ2-1
CASSLRSDEQYF	TGTGCCAGCAGTCTCCGGTCCGACGAGCAGTACTTC	NA	NA	TRBV27	TRBJ2-7
CASAKTGDDEQYF	TGTGCCAGCGCAAAGACAGGGGATGACGAGCAGTACTTC	NA	TRBD1	TRBV25-1	TRBJ2-7
CASSVEEQGGYEQYF	TGTGCCAGCAGCGTAGAGGAACAGGGGGGCTACGAGCAGTACTTC	NA	TRBD1	TRBV9	TRBJ2-7
CASTIPGSSYEQYF	TGTGCCAGCACCATCCCCGGTTCCTCCTACGAGCAGTACTTC	NA	NA	TRBV28	TRBJ2-7
CAISDPGLDNTGELFF	TGTGCCATCAGTGATCCGGGCCTAGATAACACCGGGGAGCTGTTTTTT	NA	NA	TRBV10-3	TRBJ2-2
CASSETPGQGDYEQYF	TGTGCCAGCAGTGAGACACCGGGACAGGGTGACTACGAGCAGTACTTC	NA	TRBD1	TRBV27	TRBJ2-7
CASSLGQANYGYTF	TGTGCCAGCAGCTTGGGCCAGGCCAACTATGGCTACACCTTC	NA	NA	TRBV5-6	TRBJ1-2
CASSHLGSRGVSYNEQFF	TGTGCCAGCAGCCATTTAGGCTCCAGGGGCGTCTCCTACAATGAGCAGTTCTTC	NA	NA	TRBV7-3	TRBJ2-1
CAWSHPIGTGLHEKLFF	TGTGCCTGGAGTCACCCTATCGGGACAGGGCTTCATGAAAAACTGTTTTTT	NA	TRBD1	TRBV30	TRBJ1-4
CASSVGGRNTGELFF	TGTGCCAGCAGCGTTGGGGGCCGGAACACCGGGGAGCTGTTTTTT	NA	NA	TRBV9	TRBJ2-2
CASSSLGELNTEAFF	TGTGCCAGCAGCTCCCTCGGTGAGTTGAACACTGAAGCTTTCTTT	few	NA	TRBV7-6	TRBJ1-1